Detailed here is one TCR beta chain. The specificity of this receptor is unknown. No base quality information exists; no much larger clone differs at one position. This specimen belongs to a study of blood T cell repertoires in COVID-19 (dated by TCRdb to 2019 to 2021). Regarding the research as a whole: Samples from collaborators originated in the United States, Italy and Spain and spanned both the acute and convalescent phases of COVID-19. The repertoires were released in a freely available public database meant as a resource for research on the immune response to SARS-CoV-2. Where available, HLA class I and class II types were obtained from metadata supplied by the sample provider rather than from assay-based typing. The prospective study material was composed of cDNA or gDNA derived from T cells, B-cell-depleted T cells, or PBMCs. Subjects who had been exposed to COVID-19, were actively infected with it, or had recovered from it provided the deeply sampled blood TCRbeta repertoires that made up the dataset. Sample metadata almost always included a de-identified subject ID, COVID-19 status, age in years and sex. Samples were obtained from the ongoing ImmuneRACE study (first 160 participants) and from about 1,300 subjects provided by 6 global collaborators. The paper's findings and limits, for the study overall: Clinical and demographic metadata were provided uncurated, with the amount varying by source and participant.

Cut back by 5 bases and 7 bases, the V and J ends lie 10 bases apart. The germline V gene (reference sequence) specifies SGHNT as CDR1 and YYREEE as CDR2. The CDR3 starts with the cysteine, ends with the phenylalanine, and has 11 residues. Here the CDR3 DNA is all that survives: 33 bases in frame from base 1. TCRbeta CDR3 regions were amplified from genomic DNA using the immunoSEQ Assay, a bias-controlled multiplex PCR. The authors' analysis ran thus. Nucleated cell counts per sample were estimated from amplification of reference gene primers within the assay. To quantify the absolute abundance of each unique TCRbeta CDR3 rearrangement, sequence reads were collapsed and filtered. For each sample, productive Simpson clonality was calculated as the square root of Simpson's diversity index over productive rearrangements. TCRdb took this table from immuneACCESS and kept in-frame rearrangements with V and J called. Such tables lack part of the clones; where checked against another copy, unresolved V genes explain under half of the gap, and the rest is unexplained. The V and J calls and clone size were taken over from that table, and D and trimming were inferred from the DNA. For this sample there are about 180,000 clones; 65% to 90% appear just once. The ten largest make up more than 1.5% of the sample.

Collaborating institutions collected whole blood in K2EDTA tubes following their own protocols. For TCRbeta analysis, collaborators shipped samples in one of three forms: frozen whole blood, isolated PBMCs, or DNA extracted from either of those sample types. This clonotype was obtained from a human donor in a cohort sampled during active COVID-19. The rearrangement joined TRBV5-4 to TRBJ2-7; confidence is insufficient to name the D gene. Sequenced: peripheral blood. The sequence in DNA is TGTGCCAGCAGAACGACTGGTGAGCAGTACTTC. It translates as CASRTTGEQYF.